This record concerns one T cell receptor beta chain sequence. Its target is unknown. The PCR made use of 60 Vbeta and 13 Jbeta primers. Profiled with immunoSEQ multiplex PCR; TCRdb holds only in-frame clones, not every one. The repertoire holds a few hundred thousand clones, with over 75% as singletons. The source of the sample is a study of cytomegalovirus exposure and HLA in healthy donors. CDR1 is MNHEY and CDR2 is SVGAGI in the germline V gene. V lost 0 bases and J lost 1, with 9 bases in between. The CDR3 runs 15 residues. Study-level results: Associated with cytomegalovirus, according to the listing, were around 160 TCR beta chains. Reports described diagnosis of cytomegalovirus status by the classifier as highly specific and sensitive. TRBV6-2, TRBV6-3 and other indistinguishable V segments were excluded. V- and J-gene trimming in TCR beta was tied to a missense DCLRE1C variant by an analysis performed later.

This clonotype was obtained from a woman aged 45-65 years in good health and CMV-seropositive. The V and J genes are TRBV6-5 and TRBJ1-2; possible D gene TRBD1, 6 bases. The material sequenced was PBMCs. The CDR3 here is CASSYSGHRNYGYTF. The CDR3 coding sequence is TGTGCCAGCAGTTACTCGGGACACCGTAACTATGGCTACACCTTC.